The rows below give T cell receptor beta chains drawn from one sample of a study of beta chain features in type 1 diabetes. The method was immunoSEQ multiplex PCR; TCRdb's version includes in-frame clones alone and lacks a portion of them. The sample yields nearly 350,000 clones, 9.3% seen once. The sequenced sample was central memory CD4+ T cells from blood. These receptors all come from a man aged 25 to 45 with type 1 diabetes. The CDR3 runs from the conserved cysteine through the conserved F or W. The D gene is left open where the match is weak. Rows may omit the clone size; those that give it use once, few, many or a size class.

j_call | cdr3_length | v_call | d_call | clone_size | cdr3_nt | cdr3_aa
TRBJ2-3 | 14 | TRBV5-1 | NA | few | TGCGCCAGCAGCTTGGCCTTGAACACAGATACGCAGTATTTT | CASSLALNTDTQYF
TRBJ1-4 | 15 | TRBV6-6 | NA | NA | TGTGCCAGCAGTTACTCGACGGGGCAGAGTGAAAAACTGTTTTTT | CASSYSTGQSEKLFF
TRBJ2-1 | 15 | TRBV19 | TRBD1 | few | TGTGCCAGTAGTATAGGGGACAGGGGAACTAATGAGCAGTTCTTC | CASSIGDRGTNEQFF
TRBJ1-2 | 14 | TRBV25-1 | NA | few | TGTGCCAGCAGTGAATTCCCAGGGCTAAATGGCTACACCTTC | CASSEFPGLNGYTF
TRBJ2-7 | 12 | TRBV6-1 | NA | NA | TGTGCCAGCAGTACCGGGACGCTCGAGCAGTACTTC | CASSTGTLEQYF
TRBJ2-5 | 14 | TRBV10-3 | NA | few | TGTGCCATCAGTGGGGACAACAACCAAGAGACCCAGTACTTC | CAISGDNNQETQYF
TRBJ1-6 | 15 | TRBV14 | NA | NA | TGTGCCAGCAGCCAAGGGTATTGGGATAATTCACCCCTCCACTTT | CASSQGYWDNSPLHF
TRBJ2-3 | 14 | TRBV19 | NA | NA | TGTGCCAGTGCGATTGGGGCAGCCACAGATACGCAGTATTTT | CASAIGAATDTQYF
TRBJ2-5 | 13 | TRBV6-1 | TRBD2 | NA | TGTGCCAGCAGTACTAGCGGGTGGACGGCCCAGTACTTC | CASSTSGWTAQYF
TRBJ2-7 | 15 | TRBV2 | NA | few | TGTGCCAGCAGTGAAGCGGGGGGTGGCTCCTACGAGCAGTACTTC | CASSEAGGGSYEQYF
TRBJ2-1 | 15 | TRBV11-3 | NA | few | TGTGCCAGCAGCTCAAACGTGGGCTCCTACAATGAGCAGTTCTTC | CASSSNVGSYNEQFF
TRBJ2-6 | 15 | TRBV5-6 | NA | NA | TGTGCCAGCAGCGCCAGGGACTCTGGGGCCAACGTCCTGACTTTC | CASSARDSGANVLTF
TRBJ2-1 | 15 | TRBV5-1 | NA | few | TGCGCCAGCAGCTCTGATACGTGGGGGGATGCTGAGCAGTTCTTC | CASSSDTWGDAEQFF
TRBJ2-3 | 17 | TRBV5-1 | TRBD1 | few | TGCGCCAGCAGCCCAAACCCGACAGGGGGCGGCACAGATACGCAGTATTTT | CASSPNPTGGGTDTQYF
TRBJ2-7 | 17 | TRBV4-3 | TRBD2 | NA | TGCGCCAGCAGCCAACCCCCAGCGGGGCCGACCTCCTACGAGCAGTACTTC | CASSQPPAGPTSYEQYF
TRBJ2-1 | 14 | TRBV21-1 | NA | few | TGTGCCAGCGCCCGGGACAGCTCCTACAATGAGCAGTTCTTC | CASARDSSYNEQFF
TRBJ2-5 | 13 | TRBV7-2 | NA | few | TGTGCCAGCAGCTTAGGGGGGGCAGGGACCCAGTACTTC | CASSLGGAGTQYF
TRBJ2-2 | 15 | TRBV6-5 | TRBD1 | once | TGTGCCAGTCAGAGGGACAGGGGAAACACCGGGGAGCTGTTTTTT | CASQRDRGNTGELFF
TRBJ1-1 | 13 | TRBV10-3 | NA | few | TGTGCCATCAGTGATCAGGGTAGCACTGAAGCTTTCTTT | CAISDQGSTEAFF
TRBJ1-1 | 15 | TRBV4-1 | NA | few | TGCGCCAGCAGCCAAGAGTCTGTCATGAACACTGAAGCTTTCTTT | CASSQESVMNTEAFF